These 13 T cell receptor gamma chains share one sample of origin, sequenced in a study of intestinal T cells in coeliac disease. The TRG library came from 150 to 250 ng of biopsy DNA amplified with LymphoTrack primers. TCRdb ran CATT on the multiplex PCR reads. In the table there are more than 1,200 gamma-chain clones, under 75% of which are singletons. For each case, the template was genomic DNA from ten roughly 4.8-µm formalin-fixed paraffin-embedded scrolls. The sequenced sample consisted of a duodenal biopsy. The receptors were gathered from a human donor with celiac disease.

The V call is TRGV8, the J call TRGJ1 or TRGJ2. The CDR3 contains 10 residues. Germline V gene sequence: CDR1 VENAVY, CDR2 YDSYNSRV. The CDR3 loop is CAPGGNEKLF. The CDR3 DNA reads as TGTGCACCTGGAGGTAACGAGAAACTCTTT.

About this clone: A single base separates this from a much larger clone, so it may be a read error. The V call is TRGV10, the J call TRGJP1. TRGV10 is known as an ORF, though its function is uncertain. The CDR3 covers 16 residues. The CDR3 protein is CAAWDYKPYPGRFKIF. The CDR3 nucleotides read TGTGCTGCGTGGGATTATAAACCGTACCCTGGTCGGTTCAAGATATTT.

The V and J genes are TRGV2 and TRGJP2. This CDR3 contains 16 residues. Germline V gene sequence: CDR1 EGSNGY, CDR2 YDSYNSKV. Unmatched junction bases numbered 17, after V lost 10 bases and J lost 3 bases. This chain's CDR3 is CATGTSGSGSDWIKTF. CDR3 in DNA: TGTGCCACTGGGACTTCGGGTTCTGGTAGTGATTGGATCAAGACGTTT.

The chain couples TRGV3 to TRGJ1 or TRGJ2. With 0 bases clipped from V and 7 bases from J, the junction kept 9 bases outside the gene matches. The CDR3 is 14 residues long. The germline CDR1 and CDR2 sequences are VTNTFY and YDVSTARD (reference sequence). In DNA, the CDR3 is TGTGCCACCTGGGACAGGCGAGGGTGGTATAAGAAACTCTTT. It specifies CATWDRRGWYKKLF.

Remarks on this clone: Being one base from a much bigger clone, this may be a read error. At the DNA level, this CDR3 is encoded by other sequences in the same sample as well. V usage is TRGV4 and J usage is TRGJ1 or TRGJ2. The CDR3 is 11 amino acids. The germline CDR1 and CDR2 sequences are EGSTGY and YDSYTSSV. CDR3 sequence: CATCDYYKKLF. The CDR3 DNA reads as TGCGCCACCTGTGATTATTATAAGAAACTCTTT.

Notes on this clone: This may arise from a read error, as a much more abundant clone is one base away. This chain links TRGV8 with TRGJP2. The trim removed 12 bases at V and 0 bases at J, leaving 13 bases unmatched. The CDR3 runs to 15 residues. Germline lookup yields CDR1 VENAVY and CDR2 YDSYNSRV. The CDR3 DNA is TGTGCCGCCAGGGGGTTCTATAGTAGTGATTGGATCAAGACGTTT. It encodes CAARGFYSSDWIKTF.

Note on this clone: One end of the junction fails to match germline, which may point to a read error. The J gene is TRGJP1, the V gene TRGV8. There are 14 residues in the CDR3. Looked up from germline, CDR1 is VENAVY and CDR2 is YDSYNSRV. CDR3 nucleotides: TGTACCACCCGTACGTATACCACTGGTTGGTTCAAGATATTT. This gives the protein CTTRTYTTGWFKIF.

A few counts support this clone. The rearrangement links TRGV3 to TRGJ1 or TRGJ2. Looked up from germline, CDR1 is VTNTFY and CDR2 is YDVSTARD (reference sequence). The J segment lost 5 bases and the V segment lost 0 bases, leaving 4 bases of the junction unmatched. The CDR3 contains 13 residues. The CDR3, as DNA: TGTGCCACCTGGGACAGGCTCCATTATAAGAAACTCTTT. Its protein is CATWDRLHYKKLF.

This chain uses TRGV10 with TRGJ1 or TRGJ2. TRGV10 belongs to the ORF category, with a function that is uncertain. The ends lost 12 bases at V and 10 bases at J; junction bases unmatched: 16. The CDR3 covers 12 residues. In DNA, the CDR3 is TGTGCTGCCCTACGCCGGGATATAAAGAAACTCTTT. Translation gives CAALRRDIKKLF.

The chain combines TRGV4 with TRGJ1 or TRGJ2. Per the germline V gene, CDR1 is EGSTGY and CDR2 is YDSYTSSV. This CDR3 has 13 residues. V lost 1 base, J lost 6 bases, and 6 bases stayed unmatched. The CDR3 loop is CATWDGEGYKKLF. DNA of the CDR3: TGTGCCACCTGGGATGGCGAAGGTTATAAGAAACTCTTT.

This clone was detected once. The sample has other DNA sequences that encode this CDR3 too. The rearrangement uses TRGV2 and TRGJP2. This CDR3 contains 14 residues. Per germline, CDR1 EGSNGY and CDR2 YDSYNSKV. Losses at the gene ends were 2 bases for V and 5 bases for J; bases not matched to a gene: 5. The CDR3 protein is CATWDEGSDWIKTF. The CDR3, as DNA: TGTGCCACCTGGGACGAAGGGAGTGATTGGATCAAGACGTTT.

By sample share, this clone is large. This sample also contains other DNA sequences that code for the same CDR3. V and J are TRGV11 and TRGJ1 or TRGJ2. TRGV11 is given ORF status, its function remaining uncertain. This CDR3 is built from 14 residues. After removal of 4 bases from V and 1 base from J, the junction contained 4 bases not matched to a gene. The CDR3 loop reads CACWISPNYYKKLF. CDR3 DNA: TGTGCCTGCTGGATTAGTCCAAATTATTATAAGAAACTCTTT.

The chain couples TRGV8 to TRGJ1 or TRGJ2. The trim removed 12 bases at V and 9 bases at J, leaving 14 bases unmatched. CDR3 size: 11 residues. Germline lookup yields CDR1 VENAVY and CDR2 YDSYNSRV. In nucleotides, the CDR3 is TGTGCCCCCTACAGCCCGTTTAAGAAACTCTTT. Its protein is CAPYSPFKKLF.